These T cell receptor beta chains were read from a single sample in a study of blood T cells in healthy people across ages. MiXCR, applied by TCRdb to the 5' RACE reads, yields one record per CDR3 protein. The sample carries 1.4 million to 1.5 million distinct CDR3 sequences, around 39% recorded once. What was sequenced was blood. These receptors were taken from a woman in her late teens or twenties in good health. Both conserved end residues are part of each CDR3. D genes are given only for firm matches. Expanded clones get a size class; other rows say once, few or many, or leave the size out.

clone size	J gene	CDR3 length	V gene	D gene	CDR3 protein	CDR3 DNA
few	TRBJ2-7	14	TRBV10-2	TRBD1	CASRLTGLVYEQYF	TGCGCCAGCAGATTGACAGGGTTGGTGTACGAGCAGTACTTC
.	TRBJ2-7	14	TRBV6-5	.	CASSPRGLTYEQYF	TGTGCCAGCAGTCCCCGCGGGCTGACCTACGAGCAGTACTTC
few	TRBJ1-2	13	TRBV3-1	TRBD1	CASSQGTEYGYTF	TGTGCCAGCAGCCAGGGGACAGAATATGGCTACACCTTC
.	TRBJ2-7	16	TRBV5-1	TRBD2	CASSLAAGGPTYEQYF	TGCGCCAGCAGCTTGGCGGCGGGAGGACCTACCTACGAGCAGTACTTC
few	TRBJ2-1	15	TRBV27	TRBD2	CASSFLPSGINEQFF	TGTGCCAGCAGTTTTTTGCCTAGCGGGATCAATGAGCAGTTCTTC
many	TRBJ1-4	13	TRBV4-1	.	CASSPTFRRARFF	TGCGCCAGCAGCCCCACATTCCGGAGGGCGAGGTTTTTT
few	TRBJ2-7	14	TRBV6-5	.	CASSPDGLAYEQYF	TGTGCCAGCAGTCCAGACGGGCTCGCCTACGAGCAGTACTTC
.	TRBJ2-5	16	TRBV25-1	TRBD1	CASSDDRVRLSEAQYF	TGTGCCAGCAGTGACGACAGGGTGCGGTTGTCAGAGGCCCAGTACTTC
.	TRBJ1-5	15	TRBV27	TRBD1	CASSSKGTGRQPQHF	TGTGCCAGCAGTTCGAAGGGGACAGGACGACAGCCCCAGCATTTT
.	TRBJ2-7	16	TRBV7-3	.	CASSLMAQGLWNEQYF	TGTGCCAGCAGCCTCATGGCGCAGGGACTGTGGAATGAGCAGTACTTC
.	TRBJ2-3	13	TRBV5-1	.	CASSFSSTNTQYF	TGCGCCAGCAGCTTTAGTAGCACAAATACGCAGTATTTT
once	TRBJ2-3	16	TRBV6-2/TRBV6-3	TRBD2	CASSYPHSGGTDTRYF	TGTGCCAGCAGTTACCCCCACAGCGGGGGAACAGATACGCGGTATTTT
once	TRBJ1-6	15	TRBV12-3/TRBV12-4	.	CASTPKDITNPPLHF	TGTGCCAGCACGCCTAAGGACATTACTAATCCACCCCTCCACTTT
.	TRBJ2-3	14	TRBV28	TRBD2	CASSVPAGTDTQYF	TGTGCCAGCAGTGTCCCAGCGGGGACAGATACGCAGTATTTT
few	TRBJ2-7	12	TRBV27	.	CASSRGKGEQYF	TGTGCCAGCAGCAGGGGCAAGGGAGAGCAGTACTTC
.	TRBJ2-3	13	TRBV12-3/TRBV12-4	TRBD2	CARTSGGSDTQYF	TGTGCCAGAACTAGCGGGGGGTCAGATACGCAGTATTTT
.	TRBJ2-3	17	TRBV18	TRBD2	CASSLSGLASSTDTQYF	TGTGCCAGCTCACTATCGGGACTAGCGTCTAGCACAGATACGCAGTATTTT
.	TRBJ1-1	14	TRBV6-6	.	CASSHQTGKTEAFF	TGTGCCAGCAGTCATCAAACAGGGAAGACTGAAGCTTTCTTT
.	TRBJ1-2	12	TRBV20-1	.	CSASSGEGGYTF	TGCAGTGCTAGTTCGGGGGAGGGTGGCTACACCTTC
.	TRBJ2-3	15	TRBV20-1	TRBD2	CSALRTSGYGDTQYF	TGCAGTGCTCTCCGGACTAGCGGGTATGGGGATACGCAGTATTTT
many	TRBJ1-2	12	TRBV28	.	CASSFVGYGYTF	TGTGCCAGCAGTTTTGTCGGCTATGGCTACACCTTC
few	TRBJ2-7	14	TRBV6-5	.	CASSYQRKPYEQYF	TGTGCCAGCTCTTACCAGAGGAAGCCATACGAGCAGTACTTC
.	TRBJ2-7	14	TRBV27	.	CASSLSARVGEQYF	TGTGCCAGCAGTTTATCGGCCAGGGTGGGCGAGCAGTACTTC
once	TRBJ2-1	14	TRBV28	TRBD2	CASGTSGSANEQFF	TGTGCCAGCGGGACTAGCGGGAGTGCGAATGAGCAGTTCTTC
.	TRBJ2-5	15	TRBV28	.	CASSRDQTLQETQYF	TGTGCCAGCAGTAGGGACCAAACCCTACAAGAGACCCAGTACTTC
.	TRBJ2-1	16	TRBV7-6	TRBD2	CASSALTSGGGNEQFF	TGTGCCAGCAGCGCCCTGACTAGCGGGGGGGGCAATGAGCAGTTCTTC